This T cell receptor beta chain was recovered during a study of control samples from healthy donors and cancer patients. The method was immunoSEQ multiplex PCR; TCRdb's version includes in-frame clones alone and lacks a portion of them. Among approximately 140,000 clones listed, 90% to 95% were seen once. In its sample, this clone was seen a few times. CDR1 is LGHNT, CDR2 FRNRAP, per germline. Between the trimmed V and J ends, which lost 0 bases and 5 bases, there was a span of 8 bases. CDR3 size: 14 residues. Sequencing used blood. The sequence was collected from a man younger than 35 in good health. The V call is TRBV12-5, the J call TRBJ1-5; D remains unclear. CDR3 protein: CASGLVRADQPQHF. DNA of the CDR3: TGTGCTAGTGGTTTGGTAAGGGCGGATCAGCCCCAGCATTTT.